The T cell receptor (beta chain) under discussion was sequenced for a study of control samples from healthy donors and cancer patients. The length of the CDR3 is 14 residues. Germline values: CDR1 MNHNY, CDR2 SVGAGI (reference sequence). V lost 0 bases and J lost 4, with 7 bases in between. The method was immunoSEQ multiplex PCR; TCRdb's version includes in-frame clones alone and lacks a portion of them. Counted here are approximately 130,000 clones, over 75% occurring once; the ten biggest clones make up about 2.7%. This clonotype was obtained from a man aged 55-75 years in good health. What was sequenced was blood. This chain links TRBV6-6 with TRBJ2-1; maybe TRBD2 (5 bases). This CDR3 reads CASSYSRTYNEQFF. The DNA of the CDR3 is TGTGCCAGCAGTTACTCGAGGACTTACAATGAGCAGTTCTTC.